The clone carrying this T cell receptor (beta chain) was recorded a few times. The target antigen is unknown. The CDR3 has 18 residues. Germline-derived CDR1 and CDR2 are GTSNPN and SVGIG (reference sequence). The V gene end was trimmed by 3 bases and the J gene end by 9 bases; junction bases not matched to a gene: 14. Sequencing targeted expressed TCRB transcripts, as all isolated RNA had been reverse transcribed. The average read count of naive, central memory and regulatory T cell samples was around 3.8 million. The assay was immunoSEQ multiplex PCR, and TCRdb's table has in-frame clones only and misses some. The sample includes under 500,000 clones, roughly 30% of them seen just once. The entry originates in a study of beta chain features in type 1 diabetes. Study-wide results and limits: Sequencing the cDNA could make cells with high TCR expression show up more than they should. When VDJ junctions were examined, type 1 diabetes patients showed fewer insertions and more deletions.

The source is a man younger than 30 in good health. The rearrangement uses TRBV30 and TRBJ2-1; 16 nucleotides align to TRBD2. The sample was naive CD4+ T cells from blood. This chain's CDR3 is CAWRDPPGLAGGGTEQFF. CDR3 DNA sequence: TGTGCCTGGAGAGACCCTCCGGGACTAGCGGGAGGGGGTACTGAGCAGTTCTTC.